The present entry profiles one TCR beta chain with its context. The sample is drawn from a study of blood T cell repertoires in COVID-19. For the study at large: The cDNA or gDNA used as material had been derived from T cells, B-cell-depleted T cells, or PBMCs.

This study enrolled people aged about 18 to 100 from roughly 22 US geographic areas. The V end was cut by 0 bases, the J end by 3 bases, with 13 bases between. This CDR3 has 15 residues. Germline lookup yields CDR1 SGHKS and CDR2 YYEKEE (reference sequence). Authors' data handling: Amplification of reference gene primers provided the estimated nucleated cell counts. Sequencing was performed with immunoSEQ multiplex PCR; in TCRdb, only in-frame clones are kept and a portion is missing. D and trimming were read from the DNA, whereas the V and J calls and clone size are those reported in that table. The profile shows more than 250,000 clones, about 87% of them singletons.

The clonotype originates from a woman in her thirties who had recovered from COVID-19. The sample was PBMCs or T cells enriched from blood (not recorded which). The genes are TRBV5-5 and TRBJ2-7, with D perhaps TRBD1 (7 bases). This CDR3 reads CASSLGRGEIYEQYF. The CDR3 region has the DNA TGTGCCAGCAGCTTGGGCAGGGGGGAAATCTACGAGCAGTACTTC. The full variable domain, in which reference TRBV5-5 and TRBJ2-7 provide the parts outside the CDR3, is DAGVTQSPTHLIKTRGQQVTLRCSPISGHKSVSWYQQVLGQGPQFIFQYYEKEERGRGNFPDRFSARQFPNYSSELNVNALLLGDSALYLCASSLGRGEIYEQYFGPGTRLTVT.